These 32 T cell receptor beta chains were sequenced from one sample in a study of cytomegalovirus exposure and HLA in healthy donors. Assay used: immunoSEQ multiplex PCR; TCRdb lists only in-frame clones, some missing. Of 200,000 or so clones in the sample, 80% to 90% were seen once. The sample taken for sequencing was PBMCs. The source of these receptors is a woman under 30 in good health and CMV-seronegative.

The chain links TRBV6-6 to TRBJ2-5; D is uncertain. V was clipped by 0 bases and J by 0 bases, with 5 bases between them. Germline V gene data show CDR1 as MNHNY and CDR2 as SVGAGI (reference sequence). The CDR3 totals 14 residues. CDR3 region: CASSYSNNQETQYF. The CDR3 coding sequence is TGTGCCAGCAGTTACTCGAACAACCAAGAGACCCAGTACTTC.

The rearrangement uses TRBV30 and TRBJ1-2, with 10 bases identical to TRBD1. Germline V gene data show CDR1 as GTSNPN and CDR2 as SVGIG (reference sequence). The CDR3 is 13 residues long. With V trimmed by 0 bases and J by 6 bases, 1 base remained unmatched. The CDR3 sequence: CAWSVGTGDGYTF. The CDR3 DNA reads as TGTGCCTGGAGTGTCGGGACAGGGGATGGCTACACCTTC.

The V call is TRBV10-3, the J call TRBJ1-2; TRBD1 agrees at 8 bases. CDR1 and CDR2 (germline): ENHRY, SYGVKD. CDR3 length: 13 residues. Losses at the gene ends were 5 bases for V and 5 bases for J; bases not matched to a gene: 4. For the CDR3, the DNA is TGTGCCATCAGTCCGGACAGGGTGTATGGCTACACCTTC. Protein sequence: CAISPDRVYGYTF.

This clone ranks as medium-sized (0.01 to 0.1%). The CDR3 bases are TGTGCCAGCAGCTTAGTACTAAACGCCTACAATGAGCAGTTCTTC. It specifies CASSLVLNAYNEQFF. This sequence joins TRBV11-2 and TRBJ2-1; D remains ambiguous. This CDR3 has 15 amino acids. V was pared by 1 base and J by 2 bases, with 9 bases between. Per the germline V gene, CDR1 is SGHAT and CDR2 is FQNNGV.

CDR3 loop: CASSLWDSSTDTQYF. The CDR3 nucleotides are TGTGCCAGCAGTTTATGGGACTCTAGCACAGATACGCAGTATTTT. V and J are TRBV28 and TRBJ2-3, with D perhaps TRBD2 (5 bases). Germline V CDR1 and CDR2: MDHEN, SYDVKM. Deletions cut 0 bases from V and 0 bases from J, with 7 bases between. CDR3 size: 15 residues.

This clone was seen only a few times. V gene TRBV16 combines with J gene TRBJ1-2; 7 positions match TRBD1. Unmatched junction bases numbered 10, after V lost 3 bases and J lost 6 bases. Germline assignment: CDR1 KGHSY and CDR2 FQNENV. This CDR3 has 15 residues. The CDR3 DNA is TGTGCCAGCAGCCAGTCCCGGGACAGTAGCCATGGCTACACCTTC. Amino acids: CASSQSRDSSHGYTF.

This clone was counted between two and nine times. CDR3 DNA: TGTGCCAGCAGCTTAGCCGGGGTAACCTACAATGAGCAGTTCTTC. This codes for CASSLAGVTYNEQFF. The rearrangement joins TRBV7-8 to TRBJ2-1, with a weak D call TRBD2 (5 bases). There are 15 residues in the CDR3. CDR1 and CDR2 from the germline V gene are SGHVS and FQNEAQ. Deletions cut 0 bases from V and 2 bases from J, with 8 bases between.

This chain uses TRBV5-4 with TRBJ2-7; D is possibly TRBD2 (5 bases). CDR1 SGHNT and CDR2 YYREEE come from the germline V gene (reference sequence). The V end was cut by 1 base, the J end by 7 bases, with 6 bases between. This CDR3 spans 11 amino acids. The CDR3 DNA reads TGTGCCAGCAGCTTGACGGGGGAGCAGTACTTC. Its translation is CASSLTGEQYF.

This clone came up a few times. V and J are TRBV6-6 and TRBJ1-2, with D maybe TRBD1 (5 bases). Trimming took 2 bases from V and 4 from J, leaving 8 bases between them. Germline V gene data show CDR1 as MNHNY and CDR2 as SVGAGI (reference sequence). This CDR3 has 13 amino acids. The CDR3 sequence is CASSYPGLYGYTF. The CDR3 nucleotides are TGTGCCAGCAGTTACCCGGGACTCTATGGCTACACCTTC.

The DNA for the CDR3 is TGTGCCAGCAGTGGGGGACAGGGGCTCACAGATACGCAGTATTTT. This gives the protein CASSGGQGLTDTQYF. This chain links TRBV2 with TRBJ2-3; 10 bases match TRBD1. Germline V lookup: CDR1 SNHLY, CDR2 FYNNEI. V gave up 4 bases and J gave up 2 bases; unmatched junction bases: 3. The CDR3 has 15 residues.

This chain joins TRBV10-3 and TRBJ1-5; no reliable D call. Per the germline V gene, CDR1 is ENHRY and CDR2 is SYGVKD. Trimming took 10 bases from V and 6 from J, leaving 19 bases between them. The CDR3 is 14 amino acids. The CDR3 nucleotides read TGTGCCACCCGTCCGGGCCGGGGTTCTCAGCCCCAGCATTTT. This encodes CATRPGRGSQPQHF.

This chain uses TRBV5-6 with TRBJ1-1; the match to TRBD1 covers 9 bases. The CDR3 runs to 16 residues. V lost 2 bases, J lost 1 base, and 6 bases stayed unmatched. The germline gives CDR1 SGHDT, CDR2 YYEEEE. The chain's CDR3 is CASSFTGGLENTEAFF. The CDR3 bases are TGTGCCAGCAGCTTTACAGGGGGCTTAGAGAACACTGAAGCTTTCTTT.

V gene TRBV12-2 combines with J gene TRBJ2-5; TRBD2 is the table's D call, not checked against the DNA. TRBV12-2 is given as a pseudogene. The CDR3 consists of 14 residues. This chain's CDR3 is CASRLVVLVETQYF. For the CDR3, the DNA is TGTGCAAGTCGCTTAGTAGTCTTAGTAGAGACCCAGTACTTC.

J is TRBJ1-2 and V is TRBV15; perhaps TRBD1 as D (5 bases). V lost 0 bases and J 4 bases, leaving 9 bases between the germline ends. Germline V gene data show CDR1 as LNHNV and CDR2 as YYDKDF (reference sequence). This CDR3 has 14 residues. The CDR3 coding sequence is TGTGCCACCAGCAGAGATCAGGGTGGCTATGGCTACACCTTC. This gives the protein CATSRDQGGYGYTF.

This chain connects TRBV5-1 to TRBJ2-3, with a weak D call TRBD2 (6 bases). This CDR3 is built from 16 residues. V was shortened by 4 bases and J by 4 bases, with 19 bases between the two germline ends. Per the germline V gene, CDR1 is SGHRS and CDR2 is YFSETQ. Written as DNA, the CDR3 is TGCGCCAGCAGCCCAGGACTAAAGGTCGTTTCAGATACGCAGTATTTT. It translates to CASSPGLKVVSDTQYF.

The V gene is TRBV25-1, the J gene TRBJ2-1, with 8 bases aligning to TRBD1. The CDR3 is 15 residues long. V shed 2 bases and J 3 bases; nucleotides not matched to a gene: 3. Germline assignment: CDR1 MGHDK and CDR2 SYGVNS. Here the CDR3 reads CASSEGQGVYNEQFF. The CDR3 DNA sequence: TGTGCCAGCAGTGAAGGACAGGGTGTCTACAATGAGCAGTTCTTC.

This chain links TRBV19 with TRBJ2-7; D possibly corresponds to TRBD1 (6 bases). V was clipped by 6 bases and J by 6 bases, with 18 bases between them. CDR1 and CDR2 (germline): LNHDA, SQIVND (reference sequence). CDR3 length equals 14 residues. The CDR3 DNA is TGTGCCAGTAGCGGAAGCTGGGGGCTTGGCGAGCAGTACTTC. Protein: CASSGSWGLGEQYF.

V usage is TRBV7-2 and J usage is TRBJ1-3, with D possibly matching TRBD1 (5 bases). The CDR3 spans 16 residues. CDR1 and CDR2 from the germline V gene are SGHTA and FQGNSA. Trimming took off 1 base at V and 1 base at J, with 11 bases between the two ends. The CDR3 DNA sequence: TGTGCCAGCAGCTTAGAGGGGTCAAGTTCTGGAAACACCATATATTTT. Amino acids: CASSLEGSSSGNTIYF.

This rearrangement joins TRBV28 to TRBJ1-5, with 11 bases lining up with TRBD1. The CDR3 is made up of 16 amino acids. The ends lost 2 bases at V and 3 bases at J; junction bases unmatched: 3. Germline CDR1 is MDHEN and CDR2 is SYDVKM. The CDR3 DNA sequence: TGTGCCAGCAGTTTAAGGACAGGGGGCCTCAATCAGCCCCAGCATTTT. This sequence encodes CASSLRTGGLNQPQHF.

The gene calls are TRBV7-9 and TRBJ2-3, with 7 bases that match TRBD1. The CDR3 extends over 17 amino acids. Germline-derived CDR1 and CDR2 are SEHNR and FQNEAQ (reference sequence). V trimming: 5 bases; J trimming: 2 bases; junction bases outside the gene matches: 13. The CDR3 DNA follows: TGTGCCAGCAGCCCCCGACTTGGACAGGTATCCACAGATACGCAGTATTTT. It translates to CASSPRLGQVSTDTQYF.

The chain employs TRBV6-4 and TRBJ2-7, with 10 nucleotides matching TRBD2. Germline CDR1 is MRHNA and CDR2 is SNTAGT. This CDR3 spans 16 amino acids. The V and J ends lost 4 bases and 0 bases, in that order; junction bases with no gene match: 6. Written as DNA, the CDR3 is TGTGCCAGCAGTGGACTAGCGGGCCTCTCCTCCTACGAGCAGTACTTC. It is translated as CASSGLAGLSSYEQYF.

The chain uses TRBV5-4 and TRBJ1-1; TRBD1 agrees at 7 bases. From germline, CDR1 is SGHNT and CDR2 YYREEE (reference sequence). There are 13 residues in the CDR3. Trimming removed 4 bases from V and 4 bases from J; junction bases left unmatched: 4. The DNA for the CDR3 is TGTGCCAGCAGCGCGACAGGGACCACTGAAGCTTTCTTT. Amino acid sequence: CASSATGTTEAFF.

The gene calls are TRBV27 and TRBJ2-7; 7 bases align to TRBD2. V shed 5 bases, J shed 2 bases, and the junction held 6 bases outside the gene matches. CDR1 is MNHEY and CDR2 is SMNVEV in the germline V gene (reference sequence). This CDR3 has 14 residues. The DNA for the CDR3 is TGTGCCAGCAGTCTAAGACTAGCCCCCTACGAGCAGTACTTC. Its translation is CASSLRLAPYEQYF.

The V call is TRBV25-1, the J call TRBJ2-5; D possibly corresponds to TRBD2 (6 bases). Trimming shortened V by 2 bases and J by 2 bases, and 9 bases separated the two germline ends. This CDR3 contains 14 residues. CDR1 and CDR2 (germline): MGHDK, SYGVNS. The CDR3 region is CASSETAGQETQYF. The CDR3, as DNA: TGTGCCAGCAGTGAAACAGCGGGTCAAGAGACCCAGTACTTC.

The chain is built from TRBV6-1 and TRBJ2-1; 7 bases align to TRBD2. Germline CDR1 reads MNHNS; CDR2 reads SASEGT. The CDR3 contains 15 residues. The trim removed 3 bases at V and 5 bases at J, leaving 7 bases unmatched. The DNA of the CDR3 is TGTGCCAGCAGTGAGATCCTGGGAGGGAACAATGAGCAGTTCTTC. Its translation: CASSEILGGNNEQFF.

J is TRBJ1-3 and V is TRBV28, with D tentatively TRBD1 (5 bases). The CDR3 is 14 amino acids. Germline V gene data show CDR1 as MDHEN and CDR2 as SYDVKM. With 5 bases removed from V and 6 bases from J, the gap between germline ends came to 14 bases. The CDR3: CASSKGNRANTIYF. The CDR3 DNA reads TGTGCCAGCAGTAAGGGGAATCGAGCAAACACCATATATTTT.

The chain is built from TRBV28 and TRBJ2-5, with D perhaps matching TRBD1 (5 bases). The CDR3 consists of 16 residues. Germline V lookup: CDR1 MDHEN, CDR2 SYDVKM. The ends were cut back, 5 bases at V and 5 bases at J, with 21 bases in the middle. The CDR3 spells CASSKETGPARETQYF. CDR3 nucleotides: TGTGCCAGCAGTAAGGAAACAGGACCTGCGCGGGAGACCCAGTACTTC.

The chain is built from TRBV10-3 and TRBJ2-1; 7 bases fit TRBD2. Germline V gene sequence: CDR1 ENHRY, CDR2 SYGVKD. CDR3 length equals 16 residues. V shed 3 bases, J shed 0 bases, and the junction held 5 bases outside the gene matches. CDR3 DNA: TGTGCCATCAGTGATGGGGGGGGAATCTCCTACAATGAGCAGTTCTTC. It is translated as CAISDGGGISYNEQFF.

The gene calls are TRBV10-3 and TRBJ2-2; 8 positions match TRBD2. Trimming removed 3 bases from V and 0 bases from J; junction bases left unmatched: 3. CDR3 length equals 16 residues. CDR1 and CDR2 from the germline V gene are ENHRY and SYGVKD. CDR3 residues: CAISELAEANTGELFF. CDR3 coding DNA: TGTGCCATCAGTGAACTAGCGGAGGCGAACACCGGGGAGCTGTTTTTT.

The V gene is TRBV4-1, the J gene TRBJ1-4; 8 nucleotides line up with TRBD1. CDR1 and CDR2 (germline): MGHRA, YSYEKL. The junction had 8 bases not matched to a gene; V was cut back by 4 bases and J by 7 bases. The CDR3 runs to 15 residues. The CDR3 DNA reads as TGCGCCAGCAGCCTTCAACAGGGGGGGGGTGAAAAACTGTTTTTT. Protein: CASSLQQGGGEKLFF.

The gene calls are TRBV9 and TRBJ1-1, with D uncertain. This CDR3 is built from 13 residues. The V end lost 0 bases, the J end lost 6 bases, and 9 bases lay between the germline ends. Germline-derived CDR1 and CDR2 are SGDLS and YYNGEE. The CDR3 loop is CASSVATGAEAFF. The CDR3 region has the DNA TGTGCCAGCAGCGTAGCTACGGGAGCTGAAGCTTTCTTT. The complete variable domain, with remaining parts taken from reference TRBV9 and TRBJ1-1, reads DSGVTQTPKHLITATGQRVTLRCSPRSGDLSVYWYQQSLDQGLQFLIQYYNGEERAKGNILERFSAQQFPDLHSELNLSSLELGDSALYFCASSVATGAEAFFGQGTRLTVV.

This chain uses TRBV7-9 with TRBJ1-1, with TRBD1 matching over 8 bases. V shed 5 bases and J 1 base; nucleotides not matched to a gene: 3. Germline CDR1 SEHNR, CDR2 FQNEAQ (reference sequence). This CDR3 comprises 14 residues. This CDR3 reads CASSTGQGNTEAFF. The CDR3, as DNA: TGTGCCAGCAGCACAGGACAGGGGAACACTGAAGCTTTCTTT.